Presented here are 32 T cell receptor beta chains from one specimen sequenced in a study of T cells in Graves' hyperthyroidism and ophthalmopathy. TCR beta CDR3 sequences were amplified from RNA transcripts. HTBI primers drove first-round RT-PCR of the TCR CDR3. TCRdb passed the multiplex PCR reads through MiXCR, listing each CDR3 protein once. The sample yields approximately 530,000 distinct CDR3 sequences, less than 20% seen once. The sample taken for sequencing was blood. The receptors were sampled from a man in his forties with Graves' ophthalmopathy.

This clonotype was counted a few times. V and J are TRBV29-1 and TRBJ2-3, with 10 bases identical to TRBD1. Germline trimming cut 5 bases from V and 3 bases from J; bases unmatched to any gene: 5. The germline gives CDR1 SQVTM, CDR2 ANQGSEA. This CDR3 has 14 amino acids. The CDR3 loop reads CSVNRDRGTDTQYF. The CDR3 DNA is TGCAGCGTTAACCGGGACAGGGGAACAGATACGCAGTATTTT.

This clonotype was seen many times. The chain couples TRBV10-3 to TRBJ1-1; the D gene is possibly TRBD1 (5 bases). The germline V gene has CDR1 ENHRY and CDR2 SYGVKD. V lost 4 bases and J lost 0, with 18 bases in between. The CDR3 spans 17 residues. CDR3 amino acids: CAISGREDRALNTEAFF. The CDR3 nucleotides are TGTGCCATCAGTGGGAGGGAAGACAGAGCGCTGAACACTGAAGCTTTCTTT.

The sample holds a few counts of this clonotype. The chain recombines TRBV20-1 with TRBJ2-7; 7 bases line up with TRBD2. The CDR3 has 16 residues. CDR1 is DFQATT, CDR2 SNEGSKA, per germline (reference sequence). The V gene end was trimmed by 1 base and the J gene end by 7 bases; junction bases not matched to a gene: 16. Here the CDR3 DNA reads TGCAGTGCTAGAGGGGGAGGCGGGAGCAATCTCTGGGAGCAGTACTTC. It translates to CSARGGGGSNLWEQYF.

The rearrangement joins TRBV5-1 to TRBJ2-2; tentatively, D is TRBD2 (5 bases). Germline CDR1 and CDR2: SGHRS and YFSETQ. The CDR3 length is 15 residues. V was shortened by 0 bases and J by 3 bases, with 9 bases between the two germline ends. The CDR3 loop reads CASSLAHGDTGELFF. The CDR3 nucleotides are TGCGCCAGCAGCTTGGCCCACGGGGACACCGGGGAGCTGTTTTTT.

The chain has TRBV25-1 and TRBJ2-7; no reliable D call. Germline V gene lookup returns CDR1 MGHDK and CDR2 SYGVNS. V was trimmed by 10 bases and J by 2 bases, leaving 15 bases between them. The CDR3 has 13 amino acids. The CDR3 DNA is TGTGCCACTTCACAGTCCGGACCCTACGAGCAGTACTTC. Protein product: CATSQSGPYEQYF.

The chain recombines TRBV20-1 with TRBJ2-4, with TRBD1 identical over 8 bases. Trimming took 6 bases from V and 5 from J; bases not matched to a gene: 3. Germline V gene lookup returns CDR1 DFQATT and CDR2 SNEGSKA (reference sequence). This CDR3 comprises 12 residues. The CDR3 protein is CSALTGENIQYF. The CDR3 DNA follows: TGCAGTGCCTTGACAGGGGAAAACATTCAGTACTTC.

There are a few counts of this clonotype. The V call is TRBV2, the J call TRBJ2-7; 7 positions match TRBD2. Germline V gene sequence: CDR1 SNHLY, CDR2 FYNNEI. The V gene end was trimmed by 4 bases and the J gene end by 4 bases; junction bases not matched to a gene: 7. This CDR3 region has 14 residues. CDR3 region: CASSVRETFYEQYF. CDR3 bases: TGTGCCAGCAGTGTGCGGGAGACTTTTTACGAGCAGTACTTC. The full variable domain, its missing parts supplied by reference TRBV2 and TRBJ2-7, is EPEVTQTPSHQVTQMGQEVILRCVPISNHLYFYWYRQILGQKVEFLVSFYNNEISEKSEIFDDQFSVERPDGSNFTLKIRSTKLEDSAMYFCASSVRETFYEQYFGPGTRLTVT.

This clonotype was recorded at least ten times. CDR3 sequence: CASSSLGDTHEDTQYF. The CDR3 DNA sequence: TGTGCCAGCAGCTCCCTAGGGGACACGCACGAAGATACGCAGTATTTT. This sequence joins TRBV11-2 and TRBJ2-3; a possible D gene is TRBD1 (6 bases). This CDR3 comprises 16 residues. Germline CDR1 SGHAT, CDR2 FQNNGV. V lost 4 bases and J lost 5, with 19 bases in between.

This clonotype came up many times. The V call is TRBV3-1, the J call TRBJ2-5; D is ambiguous. Germline V gives CDR1 LGHDT, CDR2 YNNKEL (reference sequence). V gave up 0 bases and J gave up 4 bases, with 0 bases separating them. CDR3 length: 11 residues. The CDR3 region is CASSQEETQYF. DNA of the CDR3: TGTGCCAGCAGCCAAGAAGAGACCCAGTACTTC.

This clonotype showed up many times. This rearrangement joins TRBV5-1 to TRBJ1-2; 10 nucleotides align to TRBD1. The CDR3 sequence is 14 residues long. In germline, CDR1 is SGHRS, CDR2 YFSETQ. V lost 4 bases, J lost 3 bases, and 3 bases stayed unmatched. CDR3 DNA: TGCGCCAGCAGCGAGGGACAGGGGCACTATGGCTACACCTTC. It codes for CASSEGQGHYGYTF.

V gene TRBV10-3 combines with J gene TRBJ2-6, with D unresolved. The V gene's germline CDR1 is ENHRY and CDR2 SYGVKD. The CDR3 has 15 residues. The V end lost 3 bases, the J end lost 1 base, and 7 bases lay between the germline ends. The CDR3 here is CAISEVSSGANVLTF. CDR3 sequence (DNA): TGTGCCATCAGTGAAGTCAGTTCTGGGGCCAACGTCCTGACTTTC.

This chain links TRBV5-1 with TRBJ2-1; 7 bases line up with TRBD1. Trimming removed 0 bases from V and 2 bases from J; junction bases left unmatched: 5. Germline V gene sequence: CDR1 SGHRS, CDR2 YFSETQ. This CDR3 has 16 amino acids. The DNA for the CDR3 is TGCGCCAGCAGCTTGGGGCAGGGGGTCACCTACAATGAGCAGTTCTTC. Amino acid sequence: CASSLGQGVTYNEQFF.

At least ten counts were recorded for this clonotype. This chain uses TRBV2 with TRBJ1-5; TRBD1 is a possible D gene (6 bases). V lost 3 bases, J lost 2 bases, and 8 bases lay in between. Germline V gives CDR1 SNHLY, CDR2 FYNNEI. The CDR3 runs to 14 residues. The CDR3: CASSEAGGNQPQHF. CDR3 DNA: TGTGCCAGCAGTGAGGCAGGGGGCAATCAGCCCCAGCATTTT.

The chain joins TRBV20-1 to TRBJ1-4; D remains ambiguous. The CDR3 spans 12 residues. Germline V lookup: CDR1 DFQATT, CDR2 SNEGSKA (reference sequence). V shed 2 bases and J shed 7 bases, with 8 bases lying between them. Here the CDR3 reads CSARRGREKLFF. CDR3 nucleotides: TGCAGTGCTAGACGTGGTCGTGAAAAACTGTTTTTT.

In its sample, this clonotype was seen many times. V and J are TRBV7-8 and TRBJ2-3; D is unresolved. CDR3 size: 11 residues. V was cut by 5 bases and J by 4 bases, with 4 bases left in between. CDR1 SGHVS and CDR2 FQNEAQ come from the germline V gene. The CDR3: CASSTPDTQYF. The CDR3 coding sequence is TGTGCCAGCAGCACTCCAGATACGCAGTATTTT.

In this sample, this clonotype turned up many times. This sequence joins TRBV7-8 and TRBJ2-1; no reliable D call. The CDR3 is 11 amino acids. Germline CDR1 is SGHVS and CDR2 is FQNEAQ. V shed 8 bases and J shed 8 bases, with 10 bases lying between them. The CDR3 loop reads CASSQWDEQFF. The CDR3 DNA is TGTGCCAGCTCTCAGTGGGATGAGCAGTTCTTC.

V is TRBV5-4 and J is TRBJ2-3; tentatively, D is TRBD2 (6 bases). The CDR3 has 20 residues. Germline CDR1 SGHNT, CDR2 YYREEE (reference sequence). Trimming took 0 bases from V and 1 from J, leaving 24 bases between them. The CDR3 sequence: CASSLAGAFSGGGGTDTQYF. The CDR3 DNA reads as TGTGCCAGCAGCTTGGCGGGCGCCTTTAGCGGTGGCGGAGGCACAGATACGCAGTATTTT.

This clonotype was observed a few times. The chain couples TRBV6-6 to TRBJ1-3; no firm D call. V was shortened by 2 bases and J by 4 bases, with 12 bases between the two germline ends. The CDR3 contains 15 residues. The germline gives CDR1 MNHNY, CDR2 SVGAGI (reference sequence). The CDR3, as DNA: TGTGCCAGCAGTTACCGTGGGGTGGCCGGAAACACCATATATTTT. Its protein is CASSYRGVAGNTIYF.

This clonotype was detected ten times or more. The chain joins TRBV24-1 to TRBJ2-4, with TRBD1 identical over 10 bases. V was clipped by 2 bases and J by 4 bases; unmatched bases: 4. The CDR3 has 16 amino acids. Germline V gives CDR1 KGHDR, CDR2 SFDVKD. This CDR3 is CATSDSGTGVKNIQYF. In nucleotides, the CDR3 is TGTGCCACCAGTGATTCCGGGACAGGGGTAAAAAACATTCAGTACTTC.

There are a few counts of this clonotype. The chain recombines TRBV5-1 with TRBJ2-7; 13 bases agree with TRBD2. Per germline, CDR1 SGHRS and CDR2 YFSETQ. V dropped 3 bases and J dropped 2; count of bases not matched to a gene: 5. CDR3 size: 16 residues. The CDR3 bases are TGCGCCAGCAGCTGGACTAGCGGGGGCGCGGCCTACGAGCAGTACTTC. This encodes CASSWTSGGAAYEQYF.

This clonotype occurred many times. V gene TRBV20-1 combines with J gene TRBJ2-7; TRBD2 matches at 7 bases. V lost 6 bases to trimming and J lost 0 bases; unmatched junction nucleotides: 8. In germline, CDR1 is DFQATT, CDR2 SNEGSKA (reference sequence). This CDR3 region has 14 residues. The CDR3 bases are TGCAGTGCATCGGTCGGGGGGAGCTCCTACGAGCAGTACTTC. Its translation is CSASVGGSSYEQYF.

Of note for this clonotype: This may be a read error, as it is one base from a much larger clone. This chain links TRBV7-3 with TRBJ2-5; tentative D call: TRBD2 (7 bases). The CDR3 is 14 residues long. CDR1 is SGHTA, CDR2 FQGTGA, per germline. Deletions cut 5 bases from V and 1 base from J, with 11 bases between. The CDR3 nucleotides read TGTGCCAGCAGCGAAGGGGGGGTCCAAGAGACCCAGTACTTC. Protein: CASSEGGVQETQYF.

This clonotype was picked up many times. The CDR3: CSASLTGLETQYF. CDR3 nucleotides: TGCAGTGCTAGCTTAACAGGGTTGGAGACCCAGTACTTC. The chain carries TRBV20-1 and TRBJ2-5; the D gene is possibly TRBD1 (6 bases). V lost 3 bases to trimming and J lost 5 bases, with 13 bases between them. Per the germline V gene, CDR1 is DFQATT and CDR2 is SNEGSKA (reference sequence). The CDR3 is made up of 13 amino acids.

The V gene is TRBV28, the J gene TRBJ1-4; D is possibly TRBD1 (5 bases). CDR3 size: 15 residues. Germline V gene sequence: CDR1 MDHEN, CDR2 SYDVKM. The V and J ends lost 5 bases and 6 bases respectively, with 16 bases between them. The CDR3: CASSLLQGGDEKLFF. The CDR3 nucleotides are TGTGCCAGCAGTCTCCTTCAGGGAGGGGATGAAAAACTGTTTTTT.

This clonotype was found a few times. The V call is TRBV28, the J call TRBJ2-1, with D unclear. Trimming cost V 2 bases and J 0 bases, with 14 bases left between them. Germline CDR1 is MDHEN and CDR2 is SYDVKM. The CDR3 has 17 residues. The CDR3 DNA is TGTGCCAGCAGTTTAATGGTCCGCCCCAGCTCCTACAATGAGCAGTTCTTC. Translating it yields CASSLMVRPSSYNEQFF.

About this clonotype itself: Since a much larger clone is just one base distant, this may be a read error. This chain connects TRBV12-3 or TRBV12-4 to TRBJ2-3; 7 positions agree with TRBD2. The CDR3 covers 14 residues. V shed 10 bases, J shed 0 bases, and the junction held 7 bases outside the gene matches. The CDR3 spells CATWGGGSTDTQYF. DNA for the CDR3: TGTGCCACTTGGGGGGGGGGGAGCACAGATACGCAGTATTTT.

Many counts were recorded for this clonotype. The rearrangement uses TRBV18 and TRBJ2-1, with 8 bases lining up with TRBD1. The CDR3 extends over 14 amino acids. The junction had 2 bases not matched to a gene; V was cut back by 1 base and J by 6 bases. Germline values: CDR1 KGHSH, CDR2 LQKENI. CDR3: CASSPLGQGNEQFF. CDR3 bases: TGTGCCAGCTCACCACTAGGACAGGGCAATGAGCAGTTCTTC. Variable domain in full (rest from reference TRBV18 and TRBJ2-1): NAGVMQNPRHLVRRRGQEARLRCSPMKGHSHVYWYRQLPEEGLKFMVYLQKENIIDESGMPKERFSAEFPKEGPSILRIQQVVRGDSAAYFCASSPLGQGNEQFFGPGTRLTVL.

The chain uses TRBV5-6 and TRBJ2-3, with 9 bases lining up with TRBD2. The germline gives CDR1 SGHDT, CDR2 YYEEEE. CDR3 length: 16 residues. Germline trimming cut 4 bases from V and 1 base from J; bases unmatched to any gene: 7. The CDR3 sequence: CASSIIQREGTDTQYF. DNA for the CDR3: TGTGCCAGCAGCATTATTCAGCGGGAGGGCACAGATACGCAGTATTTT.

This chain links TRBV15 with TRBJ1-1; D not resolved. CDR3 length: 15 amino acids. Trimming shortened V by 3 bases and J by 3 bases, and 14 bases separated the two germline ends. CDR1 LNHNV and CDR2 YYDKDF come from the germline V gene (reference sequence). CDR3 in DNA: TGTGCCACCAGCAGGGAAACGGGGTGGTACACTGAAGCTTTCTTT. Its translation is CATSRETGWYTEAFF.

This clonotype was observed at least ten times. This chain links TRBV20-1 with TRBJ2-7; no firm D call. CDR1 is DFQATT, CDR2 SNEGSKA, per germline (reference sequence). Trimming left V 0 bases short and J 2 bases short, with 17 bases between. This CDR3 contains 16 residues. As DNA, the CDR3 is TGCAGTGCTAGAGATTGGGCGGTGGGATTCGCCTACGAGCAGTACTTC. Translation: CSARDWAVGFAYEQYF.

The rearrangement uses TRBV20-1 and TRBJ2-7; 9 nucleotides line up with TRBD1. CDR3 size: 16 residues. J lost 1 base, V lost 0 bases, and 7 bases had no gene match. Looked up from germline, CDR1 is DFQATT and CDR2 is SNEGSKA (reference sequence). CDR3 in DNA: TGCAGTGCTAGAGAGGTTAGGACAGGGGTTTCCTACGAGCAGTACTTC. It is translated as CSAREVRTGVSYEQYF.

This rearrangement joins TRBV6-1 to TRBJ1-5; the D is unclear. The V end was cut by 0 bases, the J end by 4 bases, with 4 bases between. The CDR3 sequence is 13 residues long. Germline V CDR1 and CDR2: MNHNS, SASEGT. In DNA, the CDR3 is TGTGCCAGCAGTGAAGCCAGGAATCAGCCCCAGCATTTT. It translates to CASSEARNQPQHF.